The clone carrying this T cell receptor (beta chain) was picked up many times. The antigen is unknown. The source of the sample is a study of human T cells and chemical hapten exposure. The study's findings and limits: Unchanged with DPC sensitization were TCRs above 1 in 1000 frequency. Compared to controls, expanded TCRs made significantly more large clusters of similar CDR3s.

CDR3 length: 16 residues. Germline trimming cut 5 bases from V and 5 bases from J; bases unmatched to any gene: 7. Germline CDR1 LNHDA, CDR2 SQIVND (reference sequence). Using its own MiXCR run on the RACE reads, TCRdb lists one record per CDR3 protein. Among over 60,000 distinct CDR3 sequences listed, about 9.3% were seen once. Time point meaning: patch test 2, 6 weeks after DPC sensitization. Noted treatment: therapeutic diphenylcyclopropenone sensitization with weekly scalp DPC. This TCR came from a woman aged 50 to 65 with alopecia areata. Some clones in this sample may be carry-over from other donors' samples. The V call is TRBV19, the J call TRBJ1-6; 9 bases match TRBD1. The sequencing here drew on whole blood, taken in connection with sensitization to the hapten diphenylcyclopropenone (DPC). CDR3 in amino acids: CASSDAGTGNNSPLHF. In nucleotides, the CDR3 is TGTGCCAGTAGTGACGCCGGGACAGGGAATAATTCACCCCTCCACTTT. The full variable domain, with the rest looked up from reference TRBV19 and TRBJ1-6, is DGGITQSPKYLFRKEGQNVTLSCEQNLNHDAMYWYRQDPGQGLRLIYYSQIVNDFQKGDIAEGYSVSREKKESFPLTVTSAQKNPTAFYLCASSDAGTGNNSPLHFGNGTRLTVT.